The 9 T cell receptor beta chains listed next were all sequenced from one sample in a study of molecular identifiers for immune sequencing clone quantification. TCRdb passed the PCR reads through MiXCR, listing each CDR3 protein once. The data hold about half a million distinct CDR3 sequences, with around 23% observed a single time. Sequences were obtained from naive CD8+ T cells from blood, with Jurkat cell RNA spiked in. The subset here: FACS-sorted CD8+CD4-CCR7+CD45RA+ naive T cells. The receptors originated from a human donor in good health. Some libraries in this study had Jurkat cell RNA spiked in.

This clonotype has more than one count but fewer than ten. CDR3 DNA: TGTGCCAGTAGTATAGGGACAGGGCTAGGTAATGAGCAGTTCTTC. Its protein product is CASSIGTGLGNEQFF. The chain combines TRBV19 with TRBJ2-1, with 8 nucleotides matching TRBD1. This CDR3 comprises 15 residues. The germline CDR1 and CDR2 sequences are LNHDA and SQIVND (reference sequence). The trim removed 1 base at V and 7 bases at J, leaving 6 bases unmatched.

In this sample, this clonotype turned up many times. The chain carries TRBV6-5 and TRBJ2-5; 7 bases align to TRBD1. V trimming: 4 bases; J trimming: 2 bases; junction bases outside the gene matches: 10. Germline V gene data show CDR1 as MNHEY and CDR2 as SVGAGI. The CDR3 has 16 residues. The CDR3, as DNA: TGTGCCAGCAGTTCTCCCCTGAGGACAGGACAAGAGACCCAGTACTTC. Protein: CASSSPLRTGQETQYF.

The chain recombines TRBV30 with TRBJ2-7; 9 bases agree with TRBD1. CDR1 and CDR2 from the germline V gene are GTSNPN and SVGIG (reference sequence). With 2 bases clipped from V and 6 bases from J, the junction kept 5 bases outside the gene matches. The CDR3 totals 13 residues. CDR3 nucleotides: TGTGCCTGGAGTTGGACAGGGGTTCCCGAGCAGTACTTC. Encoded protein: CAWSWTGVPEQYF.

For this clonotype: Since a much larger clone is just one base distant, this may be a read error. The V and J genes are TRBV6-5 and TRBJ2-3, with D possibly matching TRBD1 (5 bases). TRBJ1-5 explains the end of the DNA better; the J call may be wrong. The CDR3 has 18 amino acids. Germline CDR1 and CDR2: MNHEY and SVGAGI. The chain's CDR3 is CASRSPPGLAEFTDTQHF. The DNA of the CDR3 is TGTGCCAGCAGATCACCCCCGGGACTAGCGGAATTCACAGATACGCAGCATTTT.

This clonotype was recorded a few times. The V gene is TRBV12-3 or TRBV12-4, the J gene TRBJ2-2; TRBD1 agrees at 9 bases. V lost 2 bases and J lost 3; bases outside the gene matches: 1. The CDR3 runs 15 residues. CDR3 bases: TGTGCCAGCAGTTTAACAGGGGGCTACACCGGGGAGCTGTTTTTT. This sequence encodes CASSLTGGYTGELFF.

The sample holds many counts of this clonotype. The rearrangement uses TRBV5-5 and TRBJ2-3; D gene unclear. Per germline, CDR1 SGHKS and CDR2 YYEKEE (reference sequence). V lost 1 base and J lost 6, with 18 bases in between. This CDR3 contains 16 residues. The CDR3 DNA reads TGTGCCAGCAGCTTGAGGTTGGCTCAAGCCTCGGATACGCAGTATTTT. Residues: CASSLRLAQASDTQYF.

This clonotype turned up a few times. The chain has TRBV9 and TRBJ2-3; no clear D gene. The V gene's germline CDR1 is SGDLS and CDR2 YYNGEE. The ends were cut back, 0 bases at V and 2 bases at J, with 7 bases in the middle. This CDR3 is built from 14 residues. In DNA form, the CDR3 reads TGTGCCAGCAGCGTAGGGAGAACCACAGATACGCAGTATTTT. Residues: CASSVGRTTDTQYF.

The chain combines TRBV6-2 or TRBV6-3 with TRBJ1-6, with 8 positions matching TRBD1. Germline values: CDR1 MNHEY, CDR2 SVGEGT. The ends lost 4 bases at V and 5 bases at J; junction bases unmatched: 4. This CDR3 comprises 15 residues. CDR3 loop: CASSFGTGDNSPLHF. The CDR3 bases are TGTGCCAGCAGTTTCGGGACAGGCGATAATTCACCCCTCCACTTT.

CDR3 DNA: TGTGCCAGCAGCCGAGGGACCGAACCCTACGAGCAGTACTTC. Amino acids: CASSRGTEPYEQYF. The genes are TRBV5-6 and TRBJ2-7; either TRBD1 or TRBD2 may fit D (5 bases each). Trimming left V 4 bases short and J 2 bases short, with 13 bases between. CDR3 length: 14 residues. Germline-derived CDR1 and CDR2 are SGHDT and YYEEEE. Based on the CDR3 plus reference TRBV5-6 and TRBJ2-7, the full variable domain is DAGVTQSPTHLIKTRGQQVTLRCSPKSGHDTVSWYQQALGQGPQFIFQYYEEEERQRGNFPDRFSGHQFPNYSSELNVNALLLGDSALYLCASSRGTEPYEQYFGPGTRLTVT.